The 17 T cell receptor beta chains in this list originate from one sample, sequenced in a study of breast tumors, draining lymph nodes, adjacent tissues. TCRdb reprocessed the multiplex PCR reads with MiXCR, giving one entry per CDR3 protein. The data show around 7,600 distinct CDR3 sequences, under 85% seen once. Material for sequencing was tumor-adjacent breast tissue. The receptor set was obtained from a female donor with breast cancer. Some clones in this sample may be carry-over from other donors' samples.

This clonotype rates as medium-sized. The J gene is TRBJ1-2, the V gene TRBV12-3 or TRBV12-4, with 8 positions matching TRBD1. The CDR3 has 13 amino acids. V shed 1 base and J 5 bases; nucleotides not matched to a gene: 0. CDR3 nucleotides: TGTGCCAGCAGTTTAGGACAGGGGTATGGCTACACCTTC. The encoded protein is CASSLGQGYGYTF.

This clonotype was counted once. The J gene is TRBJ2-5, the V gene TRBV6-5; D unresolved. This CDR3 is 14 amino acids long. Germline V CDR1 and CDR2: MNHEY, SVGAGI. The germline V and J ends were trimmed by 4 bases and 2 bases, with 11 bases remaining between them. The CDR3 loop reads CASSSQDRQETQYF. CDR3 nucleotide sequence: TGTGCCAGCAGTTCCCAAGACCGACAAGAGACCCAGTACTTC.

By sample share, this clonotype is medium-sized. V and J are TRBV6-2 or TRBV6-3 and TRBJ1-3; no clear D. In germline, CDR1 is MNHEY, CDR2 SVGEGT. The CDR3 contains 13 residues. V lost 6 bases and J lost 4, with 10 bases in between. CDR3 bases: TGTGCCAGCAGGGAGTCTTCCGGAAACACCATATATTTT. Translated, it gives CASRESSGNTIYF.

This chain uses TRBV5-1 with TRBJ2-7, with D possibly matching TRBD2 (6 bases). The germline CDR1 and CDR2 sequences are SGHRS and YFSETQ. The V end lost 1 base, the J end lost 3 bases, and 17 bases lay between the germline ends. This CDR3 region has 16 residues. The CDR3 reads CASSLYGGRQNYEQYF. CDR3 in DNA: TGCGCCAGCAGCTTGTACGGGGGTCGACAGAACTACGAGCAGTACTTC.

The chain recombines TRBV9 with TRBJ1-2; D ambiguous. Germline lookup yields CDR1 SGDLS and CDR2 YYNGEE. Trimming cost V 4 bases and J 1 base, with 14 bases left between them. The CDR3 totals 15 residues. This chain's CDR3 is CASSRSDGINYGYTF. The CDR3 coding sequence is TGTGCCAGCAGCCGATCCGACGGCATTAACTATGGCTACACCTTC. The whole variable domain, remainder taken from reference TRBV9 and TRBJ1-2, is DSGVTQTPKHLITATGQRVTLRCSPRSGDLSVYWYQQSLDQGLQFLIQYYNGEERAKGNILERFSAQQFPDLHSELNLSSLELGDSALYFCASSRSDGINYGYTFGSGTRLTVV.

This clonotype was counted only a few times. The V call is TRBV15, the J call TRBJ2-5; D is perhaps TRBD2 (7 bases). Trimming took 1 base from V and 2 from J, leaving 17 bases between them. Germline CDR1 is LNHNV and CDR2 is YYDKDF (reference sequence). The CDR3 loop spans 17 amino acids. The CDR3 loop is CATSRGVAGAGQETQYF. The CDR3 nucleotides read TGTGCCACCAGCAGAGGGGTGGCGGGGGCGGGACAAGAGACCCAGTACTTC.

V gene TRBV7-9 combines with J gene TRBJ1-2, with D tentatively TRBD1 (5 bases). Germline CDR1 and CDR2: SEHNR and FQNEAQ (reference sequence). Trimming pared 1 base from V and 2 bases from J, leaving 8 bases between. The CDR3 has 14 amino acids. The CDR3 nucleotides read TGTGCCAGCAGCTTAGGCGCAGGGAACTATGGCTACACCTTC. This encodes CASSLGAGNYGYTF.

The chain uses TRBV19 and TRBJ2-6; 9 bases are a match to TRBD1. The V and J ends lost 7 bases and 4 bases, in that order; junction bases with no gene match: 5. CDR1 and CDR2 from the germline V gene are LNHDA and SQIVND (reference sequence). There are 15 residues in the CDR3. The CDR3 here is CASKQGAPGANVLTF. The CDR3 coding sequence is TGTGCCAGTAAACAGGGGGCGCCCGGGGCCAACGTCCTGACTTTC.

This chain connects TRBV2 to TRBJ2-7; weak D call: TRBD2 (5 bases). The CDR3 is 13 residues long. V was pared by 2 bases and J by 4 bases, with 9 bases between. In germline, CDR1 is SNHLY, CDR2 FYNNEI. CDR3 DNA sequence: TGTGCCAGCAGTGAAATCGAGGGTTACGAGCAGTACTTC. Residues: CASSEIEGYEQYF.

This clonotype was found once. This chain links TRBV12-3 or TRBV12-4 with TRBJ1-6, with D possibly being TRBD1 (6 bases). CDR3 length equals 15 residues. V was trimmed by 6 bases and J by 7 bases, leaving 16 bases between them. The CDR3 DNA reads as TGTGCCAGCAGGCGATTCGGGGGGCCGAATTCACCCCTCCACTTT. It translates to CASRRFGGPNSPLHF.

CDR3 sequence reads: CATSDLQGQGGTQYF. The DNA of the CDR3 is TGTGCCACCAGTGATTTGCAAGGGCAGGGTGGGACCCAGTACTTC. This sequence joins TRBV24-1 and TRBJ2-5, with a tentative D call TRBD1 (5 bases). CDR1 is KGHDR, CDR2 SFDVKD, per germline. The CDR3 is 15 amino acids. V dropped 0 bases and J dropped 7 bases, with 14 bases sitting between them.

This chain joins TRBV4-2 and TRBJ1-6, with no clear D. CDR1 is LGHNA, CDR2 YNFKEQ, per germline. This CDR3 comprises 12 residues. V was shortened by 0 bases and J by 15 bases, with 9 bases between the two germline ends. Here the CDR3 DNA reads TGTGCCAGCAGCCAAGATCAGTATGACCTCCACTTT. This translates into CASSQDQYDLHF.

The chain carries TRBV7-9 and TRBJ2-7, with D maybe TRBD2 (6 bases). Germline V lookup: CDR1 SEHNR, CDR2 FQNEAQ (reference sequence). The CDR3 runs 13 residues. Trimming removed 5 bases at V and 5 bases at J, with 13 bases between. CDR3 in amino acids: CASSGDGGDEQYF. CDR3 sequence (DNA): TGTGCCAGCAGCGGAGACGGGGGAGACGAGCAGTACTTC.

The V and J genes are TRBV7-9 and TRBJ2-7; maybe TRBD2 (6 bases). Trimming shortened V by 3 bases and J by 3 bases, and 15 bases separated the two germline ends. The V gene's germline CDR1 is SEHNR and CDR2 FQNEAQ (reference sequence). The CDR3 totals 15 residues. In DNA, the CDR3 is TGTGCCAGCAGCTTGGACGCTTCGGGAGTCTACGAGCAGTACTTC. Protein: CASSLDASGVYEQYF.

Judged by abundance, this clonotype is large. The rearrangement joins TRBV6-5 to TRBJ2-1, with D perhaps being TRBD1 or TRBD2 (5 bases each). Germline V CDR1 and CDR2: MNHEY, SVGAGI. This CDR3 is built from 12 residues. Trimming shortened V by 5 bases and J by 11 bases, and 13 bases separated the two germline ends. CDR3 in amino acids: CASSPGPPQQFF. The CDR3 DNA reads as TGTGCCAGCAGTCCGGGACCTCCCCAGCAGTTCTTC.

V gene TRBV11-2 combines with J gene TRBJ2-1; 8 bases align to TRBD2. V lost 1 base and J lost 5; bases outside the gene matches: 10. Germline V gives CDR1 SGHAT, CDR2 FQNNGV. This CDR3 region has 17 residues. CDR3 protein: CASSLGTTGSGNNEQFF. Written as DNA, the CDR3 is TGTGCCAGCAGCTTAGGGACGACGGGTAGCGGGAACAATGAGCAGTTCTTC.

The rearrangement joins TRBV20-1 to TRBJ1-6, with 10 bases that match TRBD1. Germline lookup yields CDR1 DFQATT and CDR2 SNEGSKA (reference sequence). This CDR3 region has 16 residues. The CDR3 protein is CSATLTDRGNRSPLHF. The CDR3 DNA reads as TGCAGCGCAACCCTGACGGACAGGGGGAATAGGTCACCCCTCCACTTT.